The T cell receptor (beta chain) under discussion was sequenced for a study of CXCR3-negative and CXCR3-positive naive CD8 T cells. Per the germline V gene, CDR1 is SGHRS and CDR2 is YFSETQ. This CDR3 is built from 12 residues. Via 5' RACE with UMI labels, TRB cDNA libraries were prepared. Reprocessing the 5' RACE reads, TCRdb reports a single entry for every CDR3 protein and omits DNA. The sample holds about 48,000 distinct CDR3 sequences. Triplicate approximately 270,000-cell sorts were made of each CD8+ T cell subset. The clonotype comes from a human donor in good health. Some clones in this sample may be carry-over from other donors' samples. Sample: memory CD8+ T cells from blood. The rearrangement uses TRBV5-1 and TRBJ2-7; TCRdb's D gene call, TRBD1, goes unchecked for lack of DNA. The CDR3 is CASGQTGIEQYF.